This record looks at one T cell receptor beta chain sequence and its context. Generated by immunoSEQ multiplex PCR, the TCRdb table keeps only in-frame clones and is missing some. The data contain some 180,000 clones, around 89% of them seen just once; the ten biggest clones take up 5% to 7.5%. Looked up from germline, CDR1 is LNHDA and CDR2 is SQIVND (reference sequence). The CDR3 runs 16 residues. The V end was cut by 1 base, the J end by 0 bases, with 7 bases between. The sample comes from a study of T cell responses to AZD1222 COVID-19 vaccine. The chain carries TRBV19 and TRBJ1-6; D is unresolved. The receptor was isolated from an adult in good health. The material sequenced was peripheral blood, taken on day 0 of AZD1222 vaccination. The CDR3, as DNA: TGTGCCAGTAGTATAGGCGCGAGCTCCTATAATTCACCCCTCCACTTT. Residues: CASSIGASSYNSPLHF.